Detailed here is one TCR beta chain. No antigen is known for it. The method was immunoSEQ multiplex PCR; TCRdb's version includes in-frame clones alone and lacks a portion of them. The sample carries 110,000 or so clones, 88% recorded once. The record originates from a study of T cell responses to AZD1222 COVID-19 vaccine. The germline V gene has CDR1 MNHEY and CDR2 SMNVEV (reference sequence). Trimming took off 3 bases at V and 8 bases at J, with 10 bases between the two ends. This CDR3 spans 13 amino acids. Study findings and constraints: After the peak T cell response, and only then, were repertoires sampled. Spike was spanned by vaccine-associated CD4 TCRs, with dominance at 160-218 and 743-854.

Sequenced here: peripheral blood, sampled on day 0 of MenACWY control vaccination. The TCR sequence derives from an adult in good health. V usage is TRBV27 and J usage is TRBJ1-4; tentatively, D is TRBD1 (6 bases). Here the CDR3 DNA reads TGTGCCAGCAGTTTGCAGGGGAACGAAAAACTGTTTTTT. Translation: CASSLQGNEKLFF.